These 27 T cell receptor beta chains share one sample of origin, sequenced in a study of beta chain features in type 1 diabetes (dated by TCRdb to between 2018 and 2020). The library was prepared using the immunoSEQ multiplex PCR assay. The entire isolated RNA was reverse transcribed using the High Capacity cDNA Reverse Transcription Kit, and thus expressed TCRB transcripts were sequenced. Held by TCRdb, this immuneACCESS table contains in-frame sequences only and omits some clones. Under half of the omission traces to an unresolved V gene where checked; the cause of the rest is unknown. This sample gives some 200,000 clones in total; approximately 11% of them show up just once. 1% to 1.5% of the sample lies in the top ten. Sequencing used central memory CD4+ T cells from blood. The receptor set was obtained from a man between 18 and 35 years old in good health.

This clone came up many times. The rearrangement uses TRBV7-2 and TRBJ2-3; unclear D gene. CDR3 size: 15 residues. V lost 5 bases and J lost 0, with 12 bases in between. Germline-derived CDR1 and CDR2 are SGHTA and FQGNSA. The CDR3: CASSATGRSTDTQYF. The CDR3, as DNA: TGTGCCAGCAGCGCTACCGGTCGTAGCACAGATACGCAGTATTTT.

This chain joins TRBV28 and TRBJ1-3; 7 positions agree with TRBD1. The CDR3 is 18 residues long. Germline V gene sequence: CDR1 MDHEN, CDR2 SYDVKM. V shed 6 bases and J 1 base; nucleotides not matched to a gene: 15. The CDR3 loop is CASSAPWGTARSGNTIYF. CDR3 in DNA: TGTGCCAGCAGCGCACCGTGGGGGACAGCTCGTTCTGGAAACACCATATATTTT. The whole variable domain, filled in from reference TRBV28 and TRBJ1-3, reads DVKVTQSSRYLVKRTGEKVFLECVQDMDHENMFWYRQDPGLGLRLIYFSYDVKMKEKGDIPEGYSVSREKKERFSLILESASTNQTSMYLCASSAPWGTARSGNTIYFGEGSWLTVV.

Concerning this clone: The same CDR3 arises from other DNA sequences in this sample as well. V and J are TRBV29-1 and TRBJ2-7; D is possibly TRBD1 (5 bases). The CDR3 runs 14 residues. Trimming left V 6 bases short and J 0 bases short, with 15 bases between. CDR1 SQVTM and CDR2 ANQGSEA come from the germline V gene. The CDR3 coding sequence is TGCAGCGTGCTTCGGGCAGACAGCTCCTACGAGCAGTACTTC. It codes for CSVLRADSSYEQYF.

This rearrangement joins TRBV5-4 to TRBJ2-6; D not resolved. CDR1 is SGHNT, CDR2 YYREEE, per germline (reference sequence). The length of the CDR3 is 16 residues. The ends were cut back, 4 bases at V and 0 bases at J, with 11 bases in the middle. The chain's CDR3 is CASSETLASGANVLTF. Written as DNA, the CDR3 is TGTGCCAGCAGCGAAACACTCGCCTCTGGGGCCAACGTCCTGACTTTC.

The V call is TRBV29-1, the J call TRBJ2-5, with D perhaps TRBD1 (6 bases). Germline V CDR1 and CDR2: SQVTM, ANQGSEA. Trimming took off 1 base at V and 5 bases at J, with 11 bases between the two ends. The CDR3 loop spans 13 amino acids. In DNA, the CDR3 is TGCAGCGTTGAAGCGCGAGGACAGGAGACCCAGTACTTC. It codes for CSVEARGQETQYF.

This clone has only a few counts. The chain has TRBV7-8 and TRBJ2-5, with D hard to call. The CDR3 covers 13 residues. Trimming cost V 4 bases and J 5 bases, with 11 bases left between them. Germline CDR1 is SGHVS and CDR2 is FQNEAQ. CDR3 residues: CASSSDIGETQYF. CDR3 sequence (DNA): TGTGCCAGCAGCTCAGACATTGGTGAGACCCAGTACTTC.

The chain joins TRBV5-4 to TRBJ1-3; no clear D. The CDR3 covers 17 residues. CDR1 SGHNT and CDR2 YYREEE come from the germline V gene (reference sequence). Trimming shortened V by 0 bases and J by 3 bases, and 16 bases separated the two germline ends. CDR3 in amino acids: CASSLGGAFRSGNTIYF. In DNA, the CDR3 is TGTGCCAGCAGCTTGGGAGGTGCTTTTAGAAGTGGAAACACCATATATTTT.

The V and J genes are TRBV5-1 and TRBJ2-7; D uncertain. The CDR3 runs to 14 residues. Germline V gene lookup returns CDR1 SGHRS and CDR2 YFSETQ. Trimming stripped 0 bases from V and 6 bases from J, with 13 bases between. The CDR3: CASSLGMWEGEQYF. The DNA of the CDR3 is TGCGCCAGCAGCTTGGGGATGTGGGAAGGCGAGCAGTACTTC.

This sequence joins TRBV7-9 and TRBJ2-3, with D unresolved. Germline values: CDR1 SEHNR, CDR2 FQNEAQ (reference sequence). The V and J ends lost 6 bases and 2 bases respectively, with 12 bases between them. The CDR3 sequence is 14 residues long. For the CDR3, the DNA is TGTGCCAGCAGTTTGACAACTTTCACAGATACGCAGTATTTT. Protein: CASSLTTFTDTQYF. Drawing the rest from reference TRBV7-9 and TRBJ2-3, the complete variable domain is DTGVSQNPRHKITKRGQNVTFRCDPISEHNRLYWYRQTLGQGPEFLTYFQNEAQLEKSRLLSDRFSAERPKGSFSTLEIQRTEQGDSAMYLCASSLTTFTDTQYFGPGTRLTVL.

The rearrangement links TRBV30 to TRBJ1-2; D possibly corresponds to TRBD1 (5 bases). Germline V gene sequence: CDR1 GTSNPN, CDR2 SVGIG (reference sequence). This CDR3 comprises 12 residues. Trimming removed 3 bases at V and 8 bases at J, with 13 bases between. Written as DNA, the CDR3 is TGTGCCTGGAGCCAGGGAATGCGAGGCTACACCTTC. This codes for CAWSQGMRGYTF.

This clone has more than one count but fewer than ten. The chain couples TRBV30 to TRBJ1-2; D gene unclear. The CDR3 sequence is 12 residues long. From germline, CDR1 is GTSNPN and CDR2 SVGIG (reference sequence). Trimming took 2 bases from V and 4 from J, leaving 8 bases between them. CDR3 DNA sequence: TGTGCCTGGAGTATTTATTCCTATGGCTACACCTTC. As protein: CAWSIYSYGYTF.

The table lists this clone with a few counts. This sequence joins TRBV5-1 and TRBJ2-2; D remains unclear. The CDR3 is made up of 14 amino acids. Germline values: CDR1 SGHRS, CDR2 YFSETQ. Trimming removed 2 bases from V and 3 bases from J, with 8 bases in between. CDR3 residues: CASSLRFDTGELFF. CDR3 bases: TGCGCCAGCAGCTTAAGGTTCGACACCGGGGAGCTGTTTTTT. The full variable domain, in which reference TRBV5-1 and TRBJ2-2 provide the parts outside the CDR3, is KAGVTQTPRYLIKTRGQQVTLSCSPISGHRSVSWYQQTPGQGLQFLFEYFSETQRNKGNFPGRFSGRQFSNSRSEMNVSTLELGDSALYLCASSLRFDTGELFFGEGSRLTVL.

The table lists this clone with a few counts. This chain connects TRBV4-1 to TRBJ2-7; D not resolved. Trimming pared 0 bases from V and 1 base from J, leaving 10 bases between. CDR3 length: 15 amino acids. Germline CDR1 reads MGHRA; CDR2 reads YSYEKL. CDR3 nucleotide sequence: TGCGCCAGCAGCCAAGACACGCAAACTTCCTACGAGCAGTACTTC. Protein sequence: CASSQDTQTSYEQYF.

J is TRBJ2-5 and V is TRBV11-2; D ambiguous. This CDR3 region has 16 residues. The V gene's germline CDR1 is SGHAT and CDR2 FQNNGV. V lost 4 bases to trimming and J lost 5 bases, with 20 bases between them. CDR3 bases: TGTGCCAGCAGCTCTCGCCTTGACGGTCTCTCGGAGACCCAGTACTTC. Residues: CASSSRLDGLSETQYF.

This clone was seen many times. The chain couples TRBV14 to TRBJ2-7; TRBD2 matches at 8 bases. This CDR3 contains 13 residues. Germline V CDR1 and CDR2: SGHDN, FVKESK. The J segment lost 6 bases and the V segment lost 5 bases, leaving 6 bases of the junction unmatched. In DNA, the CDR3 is TGTGCCAGCAGCGAGCGACTAGCGAGCGAGCAGTACTTC. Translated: CASSERLASEQYF.

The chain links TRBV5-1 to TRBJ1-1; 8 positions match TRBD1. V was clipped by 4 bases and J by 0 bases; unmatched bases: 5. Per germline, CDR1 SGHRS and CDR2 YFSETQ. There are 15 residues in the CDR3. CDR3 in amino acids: CASSPRQGMNTEAFF. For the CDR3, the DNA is TGCGCCAGCAGCCCCCGACAGGGGATGAACACTGAAGCTTTCTTT.

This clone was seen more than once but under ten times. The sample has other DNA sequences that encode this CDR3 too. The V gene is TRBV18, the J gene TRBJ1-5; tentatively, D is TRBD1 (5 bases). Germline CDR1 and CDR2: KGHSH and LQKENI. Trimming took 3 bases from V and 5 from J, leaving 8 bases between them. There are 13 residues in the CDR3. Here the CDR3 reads CASSPGGYQPQHF. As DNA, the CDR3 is TGTGCCAGCTCACCGGGGGGTTATCAGCCCCAGCATTTT.

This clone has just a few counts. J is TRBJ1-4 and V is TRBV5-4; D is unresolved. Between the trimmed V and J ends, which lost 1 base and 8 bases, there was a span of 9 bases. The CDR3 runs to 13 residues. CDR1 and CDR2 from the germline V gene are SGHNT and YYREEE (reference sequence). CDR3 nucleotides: TGTGCCAGCAGCTTGCTCAGTGGCGAAAAACTGTTTTTT. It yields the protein CASSLLSGEKLFF.

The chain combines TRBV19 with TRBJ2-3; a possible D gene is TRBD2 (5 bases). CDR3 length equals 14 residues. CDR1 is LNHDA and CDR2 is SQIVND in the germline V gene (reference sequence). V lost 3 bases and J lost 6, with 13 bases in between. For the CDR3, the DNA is TGTGCCAGTAGTATGGGTTGGACGGGGGATACGCAGTATTTT. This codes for CASSMGWTGDTQYF.

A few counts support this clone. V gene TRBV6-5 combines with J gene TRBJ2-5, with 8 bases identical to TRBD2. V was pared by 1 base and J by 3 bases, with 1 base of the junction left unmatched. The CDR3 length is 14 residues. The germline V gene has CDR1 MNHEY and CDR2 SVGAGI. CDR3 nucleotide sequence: TGTGCCAGCAGTTACTATAGCGGGAAAGAGACCCAGTACTTC. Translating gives CASSYYSGKETQYF.

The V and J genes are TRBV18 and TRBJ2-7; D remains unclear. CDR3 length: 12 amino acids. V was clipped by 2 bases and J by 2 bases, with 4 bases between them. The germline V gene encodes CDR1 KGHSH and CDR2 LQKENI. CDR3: CASSPDTYEQYF. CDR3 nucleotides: TGTGCCAGCTCACCAGATACCTACGAGCAGTACTTC.

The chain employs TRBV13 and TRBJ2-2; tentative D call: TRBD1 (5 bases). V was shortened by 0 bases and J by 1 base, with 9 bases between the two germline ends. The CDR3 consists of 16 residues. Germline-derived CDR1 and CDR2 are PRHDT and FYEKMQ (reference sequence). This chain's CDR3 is CASSLGQGGNTGELFF. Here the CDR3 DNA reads TGTGCCAGCAGCTTAGGCCAGGGTGGGAACACCGGGGAGCTGTTTTTT.

The DNA of the CDR3 is TGTGCCAGCAGCCTGGGACTCTACAATGAGCAGTTCTTC. It translates to CASSLGLYNEQFF. This chain uses TRBV7-8 with TRBJ2-1; D is possibly TRBD2 (6 bases). Trimming removed 5 bases at V and 3 bases at J, with 8 bases between. From germline, CDR1 is SGHVS and CDR2 FQNEAQ. This CDR3 contains 13 residues.

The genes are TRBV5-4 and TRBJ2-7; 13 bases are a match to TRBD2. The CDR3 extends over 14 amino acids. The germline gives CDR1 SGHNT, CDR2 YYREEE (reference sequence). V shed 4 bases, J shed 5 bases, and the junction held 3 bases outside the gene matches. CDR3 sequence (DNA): TGTGCCAGCAGCCCCGGACTAGCGGGAGACGAGCAGTACTTC. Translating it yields CASSPGLAGDEQYF.

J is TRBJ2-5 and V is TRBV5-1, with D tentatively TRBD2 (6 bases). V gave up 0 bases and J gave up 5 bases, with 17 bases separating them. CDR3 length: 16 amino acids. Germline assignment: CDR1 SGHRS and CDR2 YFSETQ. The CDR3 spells CASSLGSTSGMETQYF. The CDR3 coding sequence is TGCGCCAGCAGCTTGGGATCGACTAGTGGGATGGAGACCCAGTACTTC.

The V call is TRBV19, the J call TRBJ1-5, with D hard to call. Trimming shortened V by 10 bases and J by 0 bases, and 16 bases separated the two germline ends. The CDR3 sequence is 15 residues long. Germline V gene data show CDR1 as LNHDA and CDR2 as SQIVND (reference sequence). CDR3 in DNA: TGTGCCAACCCTAAGTCATCAGGTAGCAATCAGCCCCAGCATTTT. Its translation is CANPKSSGSNQPQHF.

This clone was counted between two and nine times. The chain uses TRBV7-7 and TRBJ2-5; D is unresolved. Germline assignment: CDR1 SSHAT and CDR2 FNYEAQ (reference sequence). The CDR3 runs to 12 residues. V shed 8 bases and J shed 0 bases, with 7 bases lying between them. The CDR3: CASGPNQETQYF. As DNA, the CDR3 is TGTGCCAGCGGACCCAACCAAGAGACCCAGTACTTC.